This section outlines one T cell receptor beta chain sequence together with its context. The ends were cut back, 6 bases at V and 7 bases at J, with 19 bases in the middle. The CDR3 is 15 amino acids. CDR1 SNHLY and CDR2 FYNNEI come from the germline V gene. The data were obtained in a study of blood T cell repertoires in COVID-19. Some clones are missing from TCRdb's copy, which holds only in-frame ones; the method was immunoSEQ multiplex PCR. The sample includes over 200,000 clones, 86% of them seen just once. Before they entered the study, exposed participants had met a COVID-19 case within 2 weeks.

Sequencing was done on a sample of PBMCs or T cells enriched from blood (not recorded which). The TCR originated in a young woman who had been exposed to COVID-19. V gene TRBV2 combines with J gene TRBJ1-5; no definite D call. CDR3: CASRGRGLGNQPQHF. CDR3 coding DNA: TGTGCCAGCAGAGGTCGAGGGTTGGGGAACCAGCCCCAGCATTTT.